This entry features one T cell receptor beta chain sequence. The antigen remains undetermined. The entry originates in a study of T cell repertoires in cytomegalovirus infection. V lost 4 bases and J lost 2, with 11 bases in between. Germline CDR1 is SGHDN and CDR2 is FVKESK. The CDR3 length is 14 residues. TCRdb reprocessed the reads via MiXCR and lists one record per CDR3 protein. The sample consists of approximately 700,000 distinct CDR3 sequences, less than 40% of them appearing once. Points from the study as a whole: Summed frequency of shared TCR beta families picked out CMV carriers who also had the relevant HLA. Dominant in the ex vivo response were TCR beta clonotypes restricted by HLA-C and specific for CMV.

The V and J genes are TRBV14 and TRBJ1-1; tentatively, D is TRBD1 (5 bases). The source material was PBMCs. The source is a human donor in good health (CMV status not recorded). Some clones in this sample may be carry-over from other donors' samples. The CDR3 region is CASSRQRINTEAFF. DNA for the CDR3: TGTGCCAGCAGCCGACAGCGAATAAACACTGAAGCTTTCTTT.